This TCR beta chain appears in the sequencing data of a study of human T cells and chemical hapten exposure. Study-level findings and limits: No shift was seen in TCRs above 1 in 1000 frequency with DPC sensitization.

This clonotype occurred many times. The antigen is not known. The germline CDR1 and CDR2 sequences are MNHEY and SVGEGT. V lost 5 bases and J lost 6; bases outside the gene matches: 8. This CDR3 has 14 residues. Library construction involved attaching unique molecular identifiers to individual cDNA molecules, which allowed quantitative, reproducible TCR counting. TCRdb recomputed calls from the RACE reads with MiXCR, one row per CDR3 protein. The repertoire holds tens of thousands of distinct CDR3 sequences, about 9.4% seen once, with 1.3% to 1.5% in the top ten. The time point is: patch test 1, 2 weeks after DPC sensitization. Treatment denoted: therapeutic diphenylcyclopropenone sensitization with weekly scalp DPC. Total RNA was isolated from whole blood that had not been fractionated.

The TCR comes from a woman aged 45-59 years with alopecia areata. Some clones in this sample may be carry-over from other donors' samples. Sequences were derived from whole blood, sampled in connection with sensitization to the hapten diphenylcyclopropenone (DPC). J is TRBJ2-7 and V is TRBV6-2 or TRBV6-3; 9 nucleotides line up with TRBD2. The CDR3 loop reads CASSQLAGDVEQYF. Written as DNA, the CDR3 is TGTGCCAGCAGTCAGTTAGCGGGAGATGTCGAGCAGTACTTC.